A single sample gave rise to the 21 T cell receptor beta chains below, sequenced in a study of OX40 agonist ivuxolimab in advanced cancers. Sequenced by immunoSEQ multiplex PCR; TCRdb stores in-frame clones only, minus some. The data contain tens of thousands of clones, approximately 83% of them seen just once; the ten biggest clones take up about 13%. The source was CD4+ or CD8+ T cells sorted from blood, collected in a trial of the OX40 agonist ivuxolimab. The origin of the receptors is an adult with an advanced solid tumor such as melanoma, head and neck, liver or kidney cancer.

The chain links TRBV15 to TRBJ1-6, with 10 bases that match TRBD1. The CDR3 is 16 amino acids. Germline values: CDR1 LNHNV, CDR2 YYDKDF (reference sequence). After removal of 1 base from V and 4 bases from J, the junction contained 1 base not matched to a gene. This CDR3 is CATSRGTGGYNSPLHF. DNA of the CDR3: TGTGCCACCAGCAGAGGGACAGGGGGATATAATTCACCCCTCCACTTT.

This sequence joins TRBV6-1 and TRBJ1-4; 8 positions match TRBD1. V was pared by 4 bases and J by 4 bases, with 11 bases of the junction left unmatched. CDR1 MNHNS and CDR2 SASEGT come from the germline V gene. The CDR3 has 17 amino acids. CDR3 loop: CASSGYRTGFGNEKLFF. CDR3 coding DNA: TGTGCCAGCAGTGGATACCGGACAGGGTTTGGTAATGAAAAACTGTTTTTT.

The chain is built from TRBV20-1 and TRBJ1-1; D is ambiguous. This CDR3 comprises 11 residues. Deletions cut 5 bases from V and 1 base from J, with 5 bases between. Germline V gene data show CDR1 as DFQATT and CDR2 as SNEGSKA (reference sequence). The CDR3 sequence is CSAYKNTEAFF. The CDR3 DNA reads as TGCAGTGCTTACAAGAACACTGAAGCTTTCTTT.

The chain couples TRBV29-1 to TRBJ2-1; D is uncertain. The V end was cut by 4 bases, the J end by 4 bases, with 14 bases between. The CDR3 has 14 residues. CDR1 is SQVTM and CDR2 is ANQGSEA in the germline V gene. The CDR3 here is CSVADKSEYNEQFF. The CDR3 nucleotides are TGCAGCGTTGCCGACAAGTCTGAATACAATGAGCAGTTCTTC.

The V gene is TRBV28, the J gene TRBJ1-2, with 11 bases lining up with TRBD1. CDR3 length equals 15 residues. Trimming at V came to 4 bases and at J to 4 bases, leaving 5 bases not matched to a gene. Germline loops: CDR1 MDHEN, CDR2 SYDVKM. CDR3 region: CASSSGTGGAYGYTF. Here the CDR3 DNA reads TGTGCCAGCAGTTCGGGGACAGGGGGGGCCTATGGCTACACCTTC.

The rearrangement joins TRBV19 to TRBJ2-3; 7 bases fit TRBD2. The CDR3 runs to 16 residues. Losses at the gene ends were 7 bases for V and 2 bases for J; bases not matched to a gene: 12. From germline, CDR1 is LNHDA and CDR2 SQIVND (reference sequence). CDR3 residues: CASTSSPSGVTDTQYF. The CDR3 DNA follows: TGTGCCAGTACCTCCAGTCCAAGCGGGGTCACAGATACGCAGTATTTT.

The J gene is TRBJ2-7, the V gene TRBV28, with unresolved D. CDR1 and CDR2 from the germline V gene are MDHEN and SYDVKM. The CDR3 is made up of 13 amino acids. Trimming cost V 3 bases and J 4 bases, with 10 bases left between them. CDR3 DNA: TGTGCCAGCAGTTTTAGTGTGGCATACGAGCAGTACTTC. This sequence encodes CASSFSVAYEQYF.

J is TRBJ2-7 and V is TRBV7-2; D gene unclear. V was clipped by 0 bases and J by 2 bases, with 8 bases between them. Germline V CDR1 and CDR2: SGHTA, FQGNSA. This CDR3 spans 14 amino acids. This chain's CDR3 is CASSLAEWTYEQYF. The CDR3 DNA follows: TGTGCCAGCAGCTTAGCGGAGTGGACCTACGAGCAGTACTTC.

In its sample, this clone was seen once. Other nucleotide sequences in the sample specify the same CDR3. The chain joins TRBV19 to TRBJ2-7; TRBD1 matches at 11 bases. The CDR3 runs to 15 residues. V lost 5 bases, J lost 1 base, and 4 bases stayed unmatched. CDR1 LNHDA and CDR2 SQIVND come from the germline V gene (reference sequence). This chain's CDR3 is CASSPGTGGSYEQYF. The CDR3 DNA reads as TGTGCCAGTAGTCCCGGGACAGGGGGATCCTACGAGCAGTACTTC.

The genes are TRBV19 and TRBJ2-3, with 11 positions matching TRBD1. Per the germline V gene, CDR1 is LNHDA and CDR2 is SQIVND (reference sequence). The J segment lost 2 bases and the V segment lost 10 bases, leaving 8 bases of the junction unmatched. This CDR3 comprises 15 residues. The CDR3 spells CATKDRGPNTDTQYF. Written as DNA, the CDR3 is TGTGCCACCAAGGACAGGGGGCCCAACACAGATACGCAGTATTTT.

This clone was observed once. This rearrangement joins TRBV6-1 to TRBJ2-7; 13 positions agree with TRBD2. The CDR3 sequence is 15 residues long. V trimming: 9 bases; J trimming: 2 bases; junction bases outside the gene matches: 7. Germline assignment: CDR1 MNHNS and CDR2 SASEGT. CDR3 sequence: CAREILAGGAYEQYF. CDR3 DNA sequence: TGTGCCAGGGAAATACTAGCGGGAGGGGCCTACGAGCAGTACTTC.

The sample holds one count of this clone. The chain recombines TRBV7-2 with TRBJ1-1; TRBD1 agrees at 10 bases. This CDR3 has 14 amino acids. Germline lookup yields CDR1 SGHTA and CDR2 FQGNSA. Trimming at V came to 3 bases and at J to 3 bases, leaving 1 base not matched to a gene. The CDR3: CASSLDRGDTEAFF. CDR3 coding DNA: TGTGCCAGCAGCTTGGACAGGGGGGACACTGAAGCTTTCTTT.

This chain uses TRBV18 with TRBJ2-7, with D unresolved. V lost 1 base to trimming and J lost 0 bases, with 10 bases between them. This CDR3 is built from 15 residues. Germline loops: CDR1 KGHSH, CDR2 LQKENI. CDR3 region: CASSPRQPSSYEQYF. The CDR3 DNA reads as TGTGCCAGCTCACCACGGCAGCCGAGCTCCTACGAGCAGTACTTC.

The rearrangement joins TRBV10-3 to TRBJ1-1, with TRBD1 as a possible D gene (5 bases). Trimming removed 4 bases from V and 7 bases from J, with 13 bases in between. The CDR3 extends over 13 amino acids. The V gene's germline CDR1 is ENHRY and CDR2 SYGVKD. For the CDR3, the DNA is TGTGCCATCAGTGCCGTCGCGGGGGATGAAGCTTTCTTT. Translation: CAISAVAGDEAFF.

The V call is TRBV28, the J call TRBJ1-5, with unresolved D. The CDR3 extends over 13 amino acids. CDR1 is MDHEN and CDR2 is SYDVKM in the germline V gene. Trimming pared 3 bases from V and 5 bases from J, leaving 8 bases between. The CDR3 nucleotides are TGTGCCAGCAGTTTTGACGGATATCAGCCCCAGCATTTT. Encoded protein: CASSFDGYQPQHF.

The V call is TRBV5-6, the J call TRBJ1-5; no definite D call. The CDR3 extends over 15 amino acids. V lost 2 bases and J 0 bases, leaving 9 bases between the germline ends. CDR1 and CDR2 from the germline V gene are SGHDT and YYEEEE. CDR3 protein: CASSFAGYSNQPQHF. For the CDR3, the DNA is TGTGCCAGCAGCTTTGCGGGGTATAGCAATCAGCCCCAGCATTTT.

This clone was seen many times. The genes are TRBV28 and TRBJ1-5; D might be TRBD1 (6 bases). The V end lost 8 bases, the J end lost 2 bases, and 16 bases lay between the germline ends. Per the germline V gene, CDR1 is MDHEN and CDR2 is SYDVKM. The CDR3 sequence is 15 residues long. The CDR3 coding sequence is TGTGCCAGCGGGGGCGGGGTAGGGCGCAATCAGCCCCAGCATTTT. Its protein is CASGGGVGRNQPQHF. The full variable domain, completed using reference TRBV28 and TRBJ1-5, is DVKVTQSSRYLVKRTGEKVFLECVQDMDHENMFWYRQDPGLGLRLIYFSYDVKMKEKGDIPEGYSVSREKKERFSLILESASTNQTSMYLCASGGGVGRNQPQHFGDGTRLSIL.

V usage is TRBV12-5 and J usage is TRBJ2-1; D is ambiguous. Trimming stripped 6 bases from V and 2 bases from J, with 5 bases between. The CDR3 spans 12 residues. CDR1 and CDR2 (germline): LGHNT, FRNRAP. The CDR3: CASGPAYNEQFF. DNA of the CDR3: TGTGCTAGTGGCCCCGCCTACAATGAGCAGTTCTTC. Variable domain in full (rest from reference TRBV12-5 and TRBJ2-1): DARVTQTPRHKVTEMGQEVTMRCQPILGHNTVFWYRQTMMQGLELLAYFRNRAPLDDSGMPKDRFSAEMPDATLATLKIQPSEPRDSAVYFCASGPAYNEQFFGPGTRLTVL.

J is TRBJ2-3 and V is TRBV28; D ambiguous. The CDR3 has 15 residues. Trimming took off 5 bases at V and 1 base at J, with 13 bases between the two ends. Germline V CDR1 and CDR2: MDHEN, SYDVKM. In DNA, the CDR3 is TGTGCCAGCAGTGCCCCCCGGGCAGGCACAGATACGCAGTATTTT. Translated, it gives CASSAPRAGTDTQYF.

The rearrangement uses TRBV10-3 and TRBJ2-7; 9 bases agree with TRBD2. The germline gives CDR1 ENHRY, CDR2 SYGVKD. This CDR3 spans 14 amino acids. The V gene end was trimmed by 5 bases and the J gene end by 1 base; junction bases not matched to a gene: 3. CDR3 nucleotide sequence: TGTGCCATCAGTCGGCTAGCGGGGTCCTACGAGCAGTACTTC. The encoded protein is CAISRLAGSYEQYF.

The genes are TRBV13 and TRBJ1-6; the D gene is possibly TRBD1 (6 bases). Trimming pared 2 bases from V and 0 bases from J, leaving 14 bases between. The CDR3 is 18 amino acids. Germline V gives CDR1 PRHDT, CDR2 FYEKMQ (reference sequence). CDR3 residues: CASSLLPTDSSYNSPLHF. The CDR3 DNA is TGTGCCAGCAGCTTACTGCCGACGGACAGCTCCTATAATTCACCCCTCCACTTT.